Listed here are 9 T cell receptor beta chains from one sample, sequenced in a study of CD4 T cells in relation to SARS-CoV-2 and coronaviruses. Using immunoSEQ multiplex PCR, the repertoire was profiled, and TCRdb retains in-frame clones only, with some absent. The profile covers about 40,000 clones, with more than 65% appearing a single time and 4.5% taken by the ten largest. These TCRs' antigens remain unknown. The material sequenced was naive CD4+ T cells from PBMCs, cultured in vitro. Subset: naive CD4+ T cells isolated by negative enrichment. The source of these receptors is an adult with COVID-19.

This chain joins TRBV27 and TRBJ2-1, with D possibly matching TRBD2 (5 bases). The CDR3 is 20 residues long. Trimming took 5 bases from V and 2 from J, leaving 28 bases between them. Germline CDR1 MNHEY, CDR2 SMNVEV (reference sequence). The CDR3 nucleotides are TGTGCCAGCAGTCCAGATAGCGTAGGAATAACTTCTCGGGCCTACAATGAGCAGTTCTTC. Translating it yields CASSPDSVGITSRAYNEQFF.

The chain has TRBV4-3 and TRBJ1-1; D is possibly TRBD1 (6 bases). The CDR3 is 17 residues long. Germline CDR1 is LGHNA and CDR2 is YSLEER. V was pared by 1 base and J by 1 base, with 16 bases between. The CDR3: CASSQVVQGNGNTEAFF. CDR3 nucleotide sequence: TGCGCCAGCAGCCAAGTCGTACAGGGTAATGGGAACACTGAAGCTTTCTTT.

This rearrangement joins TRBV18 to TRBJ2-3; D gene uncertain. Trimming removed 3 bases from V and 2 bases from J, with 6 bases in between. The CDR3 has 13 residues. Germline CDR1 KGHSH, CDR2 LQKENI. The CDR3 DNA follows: TGTGCCAGCTCACCGGAGTCCACAGATACGCAGTATTTT. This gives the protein CASSPESTDTQYF. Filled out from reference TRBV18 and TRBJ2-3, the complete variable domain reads NAGVMQNPRHLVRRRGQEARLRCSPMKGHSHVYWYRQLPEEGLKFMVYLQKENIIDESGMPKERFSAEFPKEGPSILRIQQVVRGDSAAYFCASSPESTDTQYFGPGTRLTVL.

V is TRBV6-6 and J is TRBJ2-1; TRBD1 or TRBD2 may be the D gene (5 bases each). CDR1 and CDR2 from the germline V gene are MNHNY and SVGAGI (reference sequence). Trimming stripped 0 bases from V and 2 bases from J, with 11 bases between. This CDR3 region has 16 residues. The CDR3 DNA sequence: TGTGCCAGCAGTTACTCGGGGACGGAGACCTACAATGAGCAGTTCTTC. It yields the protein CASSYSGTETYNEQFF.

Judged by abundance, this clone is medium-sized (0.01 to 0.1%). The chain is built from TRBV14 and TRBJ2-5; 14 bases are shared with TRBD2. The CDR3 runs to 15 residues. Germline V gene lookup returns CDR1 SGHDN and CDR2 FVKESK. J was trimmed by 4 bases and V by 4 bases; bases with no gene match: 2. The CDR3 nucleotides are TGTGCCAGCAGCCCGGGACTAGCGGGAGCAGAGACCCAGTACTTC. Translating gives CASSPGLAGAETQYF.

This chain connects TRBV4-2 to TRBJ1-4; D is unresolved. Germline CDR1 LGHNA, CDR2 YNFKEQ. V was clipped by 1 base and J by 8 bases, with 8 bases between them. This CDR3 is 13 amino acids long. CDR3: CASSQVRGEKLFF. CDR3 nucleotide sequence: TGTGCCAGCAGCCAAGTCCGTGGGGAAAAACTGTTTTTT.

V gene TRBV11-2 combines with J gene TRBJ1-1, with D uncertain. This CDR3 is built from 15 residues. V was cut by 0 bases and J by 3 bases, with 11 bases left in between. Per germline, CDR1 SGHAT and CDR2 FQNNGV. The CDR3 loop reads CASSLDPGSDTEAFF. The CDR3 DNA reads TGTGCCAGCAGCTTAGACCCGGGTTCGGACACTGAAGCTTTCTTT.

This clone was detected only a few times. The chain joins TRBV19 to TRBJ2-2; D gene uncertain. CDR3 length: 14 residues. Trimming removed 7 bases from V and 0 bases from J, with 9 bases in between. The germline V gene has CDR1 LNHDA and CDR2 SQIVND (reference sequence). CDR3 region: CASKDGANTGELFF. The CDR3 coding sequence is TGTGCCAGTAAGGATGGCGCGAACACCGGGGAGCTGTTTTTT.

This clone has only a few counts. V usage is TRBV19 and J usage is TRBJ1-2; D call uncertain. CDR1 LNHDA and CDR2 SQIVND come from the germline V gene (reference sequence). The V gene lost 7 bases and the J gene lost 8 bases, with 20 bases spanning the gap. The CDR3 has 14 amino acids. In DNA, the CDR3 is TGTGCCAGTACCCCCCTAGAGGGAATTCGAGGCTACACCTTC. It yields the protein CASTPLEGIRGYTF.